The present T cell receptor (beta chain) was sequenced within a study of T cell repertoires in cytomegalovirus infection. Study information: Indications came from public TCR beta signatures; they pointed to CMV infection and to a matching HLA type.

TCRdb used MiXCR to reprocess the reads, holding one entry per CDR3 protein. The data show fewer than 300,000 distinct CDR3 sequences, about 25% seen once. The CDR3 extends over 14 amino acids. The V gene's germline CDR1 is MDHEN and CDR2 SYDVKM. Trimming pared 6 bases from V and 1 base from J, leaving 13 bases between. Material for sequencing was PBMCs. The sequence was collected from a human donor in good health (CMV status not recorded). Some clones in this sample may be carry-over from other donors' samples. The rearrangement uses TRBV28 and TRBJ2-7, with TRBD1 as a possible D gene (6 bases). The CDR3 region is CASRPFGQSYEQYF. The DNA of the CDR3 is TGTGCCAGCAGACCATTCGGACAGTCCTACGAGCAGTACTTC.